This TCR beta chain derives from a study of T cells in Graves' hyperthyroidism and ophthalmopathy. Study-wide background: The authors collected peripheral blood at initial diagnosis, before any treatment.

TCR beta CDR3 regions were amplified from RNA transcripts. Researchers ran a first-round RT-PCR on the TCR CDR3 using the HTBI primer set. TCRdb fed the multiplex PCR reads into MiXCR, producing one record per CDR3 protein. The sample includes tens of thousands of distinct CDR3 sequences, less than 45% of them seen just once. Graves' hyperthyroidism qualified as stable when ophthalmopathy did not progress within 18 months. Uncontrolled infection, other autoimmune disease, pregnancy or lactation disqualified patients from enrolment. Per the germline V gene, CDR1 is MNHEY and CDR2 is SVGEGT. The CDR3 sequence is 15 residues long. To note about this clonotype: Its antigen is not identified. A read error may produce the germline difference seen at one junction end.

Study outcomes and limitations: Clonotypes that were expanded in thyroid above 0.001 mostly appeared in blood too.

The clonotype originates from a woman aged 25-40 years with Graves' hyperthyroidism. The sequenced material came from blood. The chain joins TRBV6-2 or TRBV6-3 to TRBJ1-5; D uncertain. CDR3 amino acids: CARTREGYSNQPQHF. CDR3 in DNA: TGTGCCCGCACACGGGAGGGATATAGCAATCAGCCCCAGCACTTT.